This section outlines one TCR beta chain sequence together with its context. Using immunoSEQ multiplex PCR, the repertoire was profiled, and TCRdb retains in-frame clones only, with some absent. This table holds 250,000 to 300,000 clones, around 90% found once. The data were obtained in a study of blood T cell repertoires in COVID-19. Study summary: COVID-19 samples collected from the United States, Italy and Spain covered acute and convalescent phases.

This CDR3 is 15 amino acids long. The V and J ends lost 0 bases and 4 bases respectively, with 12 bases between them. CDR1 is MNHEY and CDR2 is SVGAGI in the germline V gene. The TCR originated in a woman aged 60-70 years with COVID-19, enrolled during active disease. Specimen: peripheral blood. The chain has TRBV6-5 and TRBJ1-2, with D unresolved. The CDR3 DNA follows: TGTGCCAGCAGTTACTCGGGTCTATCAGGCTATGGCTACACCTTC. It codes for CASSYSGLSGYGYTF.